Included here is one T cell receptor beta chain sequence, with context. Antigen unknown. Vbeta (60) and Jbeta (13) primers were used in the PCR. The table came from immunoSEQ multiplex PCR; TCRdb's copy has only in-frame clones and leaves some out. The table records some 100,000 clones, about 79% of them present only once. The CDR3 consists of 13 residues. Germline V gene sequence: CDR1 PRHDT, CDR2 FYEKMQ (reference sequence). V shed 8 bases, J shed 4 bases, and the junction held 5 bases outside the gene matches. These data originate in a study of cytomegalovirus exposure and HLA in healthy donors. General study findings and limits: The authors listed 164 TCR beta chains as cytomegalovirus-associated. HLA alleles showed associations with 16,951 TCR beta sequences in a later analysis, at a 0.05 false discovery rate.

The clonotype originates from a male donor in good health and CMV-seropositive. The J gene is TRBJ2-7, the V gene TRBV13; 10 bases map to TRBD1. Sequenced: PBMCs. The CDR3 spells CASRQGAGYEQYF. DNA of the CDR3: TGTGCCAGCCGACAGGGGGCGGGGTACGAGCAGTACTTC.